The clone carrying this T cell receptor beta chain turned up a few times. What it binds is unknown. Other DNA variants within this sample encode the same CDR3. The data are from a study of shared clonotypes between healthy human individuals. Points from the study as a whole: Only blood underwent sampling, and tissue repertoires likely differ. Sequencing depth was a factor that was expected to affect clonotype sharing among donors.

The CDR3 is 13 amino acids. The V gene's germline CDR1 is SGHTA and CDR2 FQGNSA. The V and J ends lost 6 bases and 3 bases respectively, with 12 bases between them. Data came from immunoSEQ multiplex PCR; TCRdb stores just in-frame clones and leaves some out. The table records about 670,000 clones, roughly 78% of them present only once. A CD45RA-negative memory subset and a CD45RA+ naive subset were separated from the CD4+ cells. Sequences were obtained from memory CD4+ T cells sorted from blood. Subset here: CD45RA-negative fraction. The chain is built from TRBV7-2 and TRBJ2-7; no clear D. The TCR was taken from a woman in her thirties in good health. DNA of the CDR3: TGTGCCAGCAGTCTAGGGAATAACTACGAGCAGTACTTC. Translation gives CASSLGNNYEQYF. Drawing the rest from reference TRBV7-2 and TRBJ2-7, the complete variable domain is GAGVSQSPSNKVTEKGKDVELRCDPISGHTALYWYRQSLGQGLEFLIYFQGNSAPDKSGLPSDRFSAERTGGSVSTLTIQRTQQEDSAVYLCASSLGNNYEQYFGPGTRLTVT.